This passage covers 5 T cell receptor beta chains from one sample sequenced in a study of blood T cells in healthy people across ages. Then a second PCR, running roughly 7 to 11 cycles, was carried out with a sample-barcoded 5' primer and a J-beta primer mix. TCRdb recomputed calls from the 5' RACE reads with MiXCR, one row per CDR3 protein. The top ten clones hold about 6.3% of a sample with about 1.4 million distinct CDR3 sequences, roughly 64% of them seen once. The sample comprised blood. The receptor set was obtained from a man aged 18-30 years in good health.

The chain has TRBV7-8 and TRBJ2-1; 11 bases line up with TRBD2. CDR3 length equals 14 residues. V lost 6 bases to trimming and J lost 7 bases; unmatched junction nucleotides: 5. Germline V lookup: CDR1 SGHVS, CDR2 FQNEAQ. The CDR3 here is CASRTSGEFNEQFF. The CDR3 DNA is TGTGCCAGCAGGACTAGCGGGGAGTTTAATGAGCAGTTCTTC.

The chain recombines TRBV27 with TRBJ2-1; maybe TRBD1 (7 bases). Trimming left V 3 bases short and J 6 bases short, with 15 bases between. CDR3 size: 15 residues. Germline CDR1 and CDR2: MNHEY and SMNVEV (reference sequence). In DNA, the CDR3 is TGTGCCAGCAGTTTCAGGGGGGTCACTGTCAATGAGCAGTTCTTC. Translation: CASSFRGVTVNEQFF.

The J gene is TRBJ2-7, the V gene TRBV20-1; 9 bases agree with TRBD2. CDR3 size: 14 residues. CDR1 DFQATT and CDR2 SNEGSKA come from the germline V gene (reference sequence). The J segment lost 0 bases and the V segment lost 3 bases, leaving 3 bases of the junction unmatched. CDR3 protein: CSASFSGSSYEQYF. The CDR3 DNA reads TGCAGTGCTAGTTTTAGCGGGAGCTCCTACGAGCAGTACTTC.

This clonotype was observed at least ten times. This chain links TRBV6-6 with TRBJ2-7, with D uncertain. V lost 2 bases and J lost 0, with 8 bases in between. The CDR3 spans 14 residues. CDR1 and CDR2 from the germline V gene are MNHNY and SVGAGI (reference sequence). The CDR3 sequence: CASSYGSDSYEQYF. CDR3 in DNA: TGTGCCAGCAGTTACGGGTCCGACTCCTACGAGCAGTACTTC.

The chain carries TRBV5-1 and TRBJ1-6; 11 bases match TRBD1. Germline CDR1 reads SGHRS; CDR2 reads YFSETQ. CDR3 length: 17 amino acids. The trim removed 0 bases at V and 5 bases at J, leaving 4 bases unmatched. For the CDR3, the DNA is TGCGCCAGCAGCTTGGTTGGACAGGGGGCGCATAATTCACCCCTCCACTTT. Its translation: CASSLVGQGAHNSPLHF. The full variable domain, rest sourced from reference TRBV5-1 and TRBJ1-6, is KAGVTQTPRYLIKTRGQQVTLSCSPISGHRSVSWYQQTPGQGLQFLFEYFSETQRNKGNFPGRFSGRQFSNSRSEMNVSTLELGDSALYLCASSLVGQGAHNSPLHFGNGTRLTVT.